This passage covers 22 T cell receptor beta chains from one sample sequenced in a study of Ad26.COV2.S vaccination and SARS-CoV-2 variants listed by TCRdb under 2021. The sample's treatment or condition label is to be understood as: roughly 19 received Ad26.COV2.S at low or high dose, single or two shots; about 5 received placebo; per-sample allocation not given. Repertoires of vaccine and placebo recipients were sequenced from samples taken on day 63 after the first injection. The protocol used for the library was the immunoSEQ multiplex PCR assay. Drawn from immuneACCESS, this table holds only the in-frame rearrangements with V and J called that TCRdb kept. Clones are partly lost; checked studies trace under half to an unresolved V gene and leave the rest unexplained. The sample contains 350,000 to 500,000 clones, about 90% of them found a single time. Together, the top ten hold less than 4.5% of the sample.

The sample here was peripheral blood, taken in a trial of Ad26.COV2.S vaccine versus placebo. The source of these receptors is a person between 18 and 65 years old who received the Ad26.COV2.S COVID-19 vaccine or a placebo.

The J gene is TRBJ2-5, the V gene TRBV5-1; TRBD2 might be the D (6 bases). CDR3 length: 15 amino acids. Germline assignment: CDR1 SGHRS and CDR2 YFSETQ. The ends were cut back, 0 bases at V and 5 bases at J, with 14 bases in the middle. The CDR3: CASSLDGRMAETQYF. CDR3 sequence (DNA): TGCGCCAGCAGCTTGGATGGGAGGATGGCGGAGACCCAGTACTTC.

The chain couples TRBV6-5 to TRBJ1-4; D call uncertain. Germline CDR1 reads MNHEY; CDR2 reads SVGAGI. V was shortened by 0 bases and J by 8 bases, with 13 bases between the two germline ends. This CDR3 spans 15 amino acids. The CDR3 spells CASSYSAFGAEKLFF. The CDR3 coding sequence is TGTGCCAGCAGTTACTCGGCTTTCGGAGCAGAAAAACTGTTTTTT.

This chain joins TRBV12-5 and TRBJ2-5; TRBD1 aligns across 10 bases. The length of the CDR3 is 17 residues. From germline, CDR1 is LGHNT and CDR2 FRNRAP. The V and J ends lost 1 base and 2 bases, in that order; junction bases with no gene match: 7. CDR3 in amino acids: CASGLGDRGAGQETQYF. CDR3 DNA sequence: TGTGCTAGTGGTTTGGGGGACAGGGGCGCTGGGCAAGAGACCCAGTACTTC. Full variable domain (remainder filled in from reference TRBV12-5 and TRBJ2-5): DARVTQTPRHKVTEMGQEVTMRCQPILGHNTVFWYRQTMMQGLELLAYFRNRAPLDDSGMPKDRFSAEMPDATLATLKIQPSEPRDSAVYFCASGLGDRGAGQETQYFGPGTRLLVL.

The chain has TRBV7-2 and TRBJ1-5; D is perhaps TRBD1 (6 bases). V lost 5 bases to trimming and J lost 12 bases, with 14 bases between them. This CDR3 is 12 amino acids long. From germline, CDR1 is SGHTA and CDR2 FQGNSA. CDR3 DNA: TGTGCCAGCAGCGTGGGGGCGGGGAGCCAGCATTTT. Its protein is CASSVGAGSQHF.

The chain links TRBV5-4 to TRBJ2-1; 12 bases align to TRBD2. CDR3 length: 19 residues. J was trimmed by 4 bases and V by 4 bases; bases with no gene match: 15. Germline loops: CDR1 SGHNT, CDR2 YYREEE (reference sequence). The CDR3 protein is CASSPGLAGTLKVYNEQFF. The CDR3 DNA sequence: TGTGCCAGCAGCCCTGGACTAGCGGGGACTTTAAAGGTTTACAATGAGCAGTTCTTC.

The genes are TRBV28 and TRBJ2-7; D may be TRBD2 (5 bases). The germline gives CDR1 MDHEN, CDR2 SYDVKM. This CDR3 has 10 residues. The V end lost 5 bases, the J end lost 9 bases, and 8 bases lay between the germline ends. CDR3 amino acids: CASSGEGQYF. DNA of the CDR3: TGTGCCAGCAGTGGCGAGGGGCAGTACTTC.

The rearrangement uses TRBV14 and TRBJ2-7; D is perhaps TRBD2 (5 bases). Germline-derived CDR1 and CDR2 are SGHDN and FVKESK. The CDR3 has 14 amino acids. V was pared by 2 bases and J by 2 bases, with 10 bases between. The CDR3 nucleotides read TGTGCCAGCAGCCAACCCGACTACCCCTACGAGCAGTACTTC. It is translated as CASSQPDYPYEQYF.

The chain uses TRBV5-1 and TRBJ2-2; 15 positions agree with TRBD2. Losses at the gene ends were 5 bases for V and 5 bases for J; bases not matched to a gene: 4. The CDR3 runs to 16 residues. Germline V gives CDR1 SGHRS, CDR2 YFSETQ. The CDR3 DNA reads as TGCGCCAGCAGGTCCGGGACTAGCGGGAGGACCGGGGAGCTGTTTTTT. Its protein product is CASRSGTSGRTGELFF.

The chain has TRBV15 and TRBJ2-7; TRBD1 aligns across 12 bases. This CDR3 comprises 16 residues. Germline values: CDR1 LNHNV, CDR2 YYDKDF (reference sequence). With V trimmed by 1 base and J by 4 bases, 5 bases remained unmatched. Written as DNA, the CDR3 is TGTGCCACCAGCAGAGGCTGGGGACAGGGGGCTTACGAGCAGTACTTC. Protein sequence: CATSRGWGQGAYEQYF. Filled out from reference TRBV15 and TRBJ2-7, the complete variable domain reads DAMVIQNPRYQVTQFGKPVTLSCSQTLNHNVMYWYQQKSSQAPKLLFHYYDKDFNNEADTPDNFQSRRPNTSFCFLDIRSPGLGDTAMYLCATSRGWGQGAYEQYFGPGTRLTVT.

The chain uses TRBV7-2 and TRBJ1-2; D is unclear. V was pared by 0 bases and J by 1 base, with 9 bases between. The CDR3 sequence is 15 residues long. CDR1 and CDR2 (germline): SGHTA, FQGNSA. The CDR3 spells CASSLAGSRNYGYTF. Here the CDR3 DNA reads TGTGCCAGCAGCTTAGCCGGCAGCCGTAACTATGGCTACACCTTC.

This chain uses TRBV6-1 with TRBJ2-1; 10 bases fit TRBD2. CDR1 MNHNS and CDR2 SASEGT come from the germline V gene. V shed 2 bases, J shed 9 bases, and the junction held 7 bases outside the gene matches. The CDR3 runs to 15 residues. The chain's CDR3 is CASSERPSGRVEQFF. The CDR3 DNA is TGTGCCAGCAGTGAAAGGCCTAGCGGGAGAGTTGAGCAGTTCTTC.

V gene TRBV9 combines with J gene TRBJ2-5, with a weak D call TRBD1 (5 bases). The CDR3 extends over 14 amino acids. Trimming left V 4 bases short and J 0 bases short, with 10 bases between. Germline values: CDR1 SGDLS, CDR2 YYNGEE. CDR3 sequence (DNA): TGTGCCAGCAGCCCCGACAGTAACCAAGAGACCCAGTACTTC. Its protein product is CASSPDSNQETQYF.

The gene calls are TRBV13 and TRBJ1-4; TRBD1 agrees at 7 bases. Losses at the gene ends were 4 bases for V and 5 bases for J; bases not matched to a gene: 7. Per the germline V gene, CDR1 is PRHDT and CDR2 is FYEKMQ (reference sequence). This CDR3 comprises 15 residues. The CDR3 region has the DNA TGTGCCAGCAGCTGGCAGGGGGAATTCAATGAAAAACTGTTTTTT. Encoded protein: CASSWQGEFNEKLFF.

This chain uses TRBV13 with TRBJ2-7; D is uncertain. This CDR3 is 13 amino acids long. Per the germline V gene, CDR1 is PRHDT and CDR2 is FYEKMQ (reference sequence). V was pared by 5 bases and J by 0 bases, with 8 bases between. The CDR3 nucleotides are TGTGCCAGCAGCCTGGGGATCTCCTACGAGCAGTACTTC. Its protein is CASSLGISYEQYF.

This sequence joins TRBV10-3 and TRBJ2-1, with 14 bases matching TRBD2. J was trimmed by 8 bases and V by 3 bases; bases with no gene match: 15. CDR1 is ENHRY and CDR2 is SYGVKD in the germline V gene. The CDR3 runs to 19 residues. DNA for the CDR3: TGTGCCATCAGTGAAGTTAATCCGGGACTAGCGGGAGTACTGGATGAGCAGTTCTTC. Translation: CAISEVNPGLAGVLDEQFF.

V gene TRBV6-5 combines with J gene TRBJ2-5; 12 nucleotides line up with TRBD2. CDR1 MNHEY and CDR2 SVGAGI come from the germline V gene. The V and J ends lost 5 bases and 2 bases, in that order; junction bases with no gene match: 3. This CDR3 has 15 residues. The CDR3 DNA follows: TGTGCCAGCAGTCTAGCGGGAGGGCAACAAGAGACCCAGTACTTC. It specifies CASSLAGGQQETQYF.

The genes are TRBV28 and TRBJ2-7; 7 nucleotides match TRBD2. This CDR3 comprises 13 residues. The ends lost 6 bases at V and 1 base at J; junction bases unmatched: 3. CDR1 and CDR2 (germline): MDHEN, SYDVKM. CDR3 in amino acids: CASSGTISYEQYF. The DNA of the CDR3 is TGTGCCAGCAGCGGGACTATTTCCTACGAGCAGTACTTC. The full variable domain, its missing parts supplied by reference TRBV28 and TRBJ2-7, is DVKVTQSSRYLVKRTGEKVFLECVQDMDHENMFWYRQDPGLGLRLIYFSYDVKMKEKGDIPEGYSVSREKKERFSLILESASTNQTSMYLCASSGTISYEQYFGPGTRLTVT.

This chain connects TRBV6-5 to TRBJ2-3, with D possibly being TRBD2 (6 bases). Germline CDR1 and CDR2: MNHEY and SVGAGI. CDR3 length: 13 residues. Trimming pared 11 bases from V and 2 bases from J, leaving 14 bases between. Written as DNA, the CDR3 is TGTGCCTCGGGAGCAGTCCCCACAGATACGCAGTATTTT. Protein: CASGAVPTDTQYF.

This clone came up once. J is TRBJ1-1 and V is TRBV3-1 (or the pseudogene TRBV3-2); no definite D call. The CDR3 has 12 residues. V shed 5 bases and J shed 6 bases, with 10 bases lying between them. Germline V gives CDR1 LGHDT, CDR2 YNNKEL (reference sequence). CDR3 sequence: CASSFEGSEAFF. In nucleotides, the CDR3 is TGTGCCAGCAGCTTCGAGGGTTCTGAAGCTTTCTTT.

The chain uses TRBV7-9 and TRBJ1-2; D might be TRBD1 (6 bases). Germline values: CDR1 SEHNR, CDR2 FQNEAQ (reference sequence). The V gene lost 5 bases and the J gene lost 3 bases, with 13 bases spanning the gap. The CDR3 covers 14 residues. The CDR3 loop reads CASSLKGVDYGYTF. CDR3 DNA sequence: TGTGCCAGCAGCCTCAAGGGGGTCGACTATGGCTACACCTTC. The variable domain in full, with the rest retrieved from reference TRBV7-9 and TRBJ1-2, is DTGVSQNPRHKITKRGQNVTFRCDPISEHNRLYWYRQTLGQGPEFLTYFQNEAQLEKSRLLSDRFSAERPKGSFSTLEIQRTEQGDSAMYLCASSLKGVDYGYTFGSGTRLTVV.

This chain uses TRBV18 with TRBJ2-3; either TRBD1 or TRBD2 may fit D (5 bases each). The CDR3 spans 16 residues. The germline V gene has CDR1 KGHSH and CDR2 LQKENI. V was cut by 2 bases and J by 4 bases, with 16 bases left in between. The CDR3 coding sequence is TGTGCCAGCTCACCAGCTCTAAGGGGAGCCTCAGATACGCAGTATTTT. This translates into CASSPALRGASDTQYF.

The CDR3, as DNA: TGTGCCAGCAGTTACACAGGGGGCAATCAGCCCCAGCATTTT. It specifies CASSYTGGNQPQHF. The rearrangement links TRBV6-2 or TRBV6-3 to TRBJ1-5, with 7 bases aligning to TRBD1. The CDR3 sequence is 14 residues long. CDR1 and CDR2 from the germline V gene are MNHEY and SVGEGT. Unmatched junction bases numbered 0, after V lost 2 bases and J lost 2 bases.